One sample yielded the 30 T cell receptor beta chains listed below, sequenced in a study of cytomegalovirus exposure and HLA in healthy donors. Measured with immunoSEQ multiplex PCR; TCRdb has only the in-frame clones, and not every one. The sample yields about 200,000 clones, more than 65% seen once. Input material: PBMCs. The receptor source for this set is a woman in her thirties in good health and CMV-seropositive.

Written as DNA, the CDR3 is TGTGCCAGCAGCTTATCCTCTCAGCCCCAGCATTTT. It encodes CASSLSSQPQHF. V gene TRBV7-8 combines with J gene TRBJ1-5; unclear D gene. This CDR3 has 12 amino acids. CDR1 and CDR2 from the germline V gene are SGHVS and FQNEAQ. V was pared by 2 bases and J by 6 bases, with 5 bases between.

V gene TRBV18 combines with J gene TRBJ1-2, with 9 positions matching TRBD1. The CDR3 length is 15 residues. Germline V gives CDR1 KGHSH, CDR2 LQKENI. The ends lost 6 bases at V and 8 bases at J; junction bases unmatched: 13. The CDR3 DNA sequence: TGTGCCAGCTCGTCATCCGGGACAGGGTCTGACGGCTACACCTTC. The encoded protein is CASSSSGTGSDGYTF.

The chain has TRBV10-3 and TRBJ1-2; 9 bases align to TRBD1. This CDR3 region has 12 residues. V shed 10 bases, J shed 4 bases, and the junction held 4 bases outside the gene matches. CDR1 is ENHRY, CDR2 SYGVKD, per germline. CDR3 DNA: TGTGCCACAGGACAGGGGAGCTATGGCTACACCTTC. Protein product: CATGQGSYGYTF.

The chain recombines TRBV19 with TRBJ1-1; D unresolved. The germline CDR1 and CDR2 sequences are LNHDA and SQIVND (reference sequence). The CDR3 covers 13 residues. The germline V and J ends were trimmed by 8 bases and 9 bases, with 19 bases remaining between them. CDR3 nucleotide sequence: TGTGCCAGTGAAAAGAGGGAAGGGCTCCAAGCTTTCTTT. Translation gives CASEKREGLQAFF.

The V call is TRBV6-5, the J call TRBJ2-1, with D uncertain. The CDR3 consists of 11 residues. Germline V gives CDR1 MNHEY, CDR2 SVGAGI. Trimming cost V 2 bases and J 8 bases, with 4 bases left between them. Here the CDR3 DNA reads TGTGCCAGCAGTTACCTAGATGAGCAGTTCTTC. This encodes CASSYLDEQFF.

V is TRBV12-5 and J is TRBJ2-5; TRBD1 agrees at 11 bases. V gave up 10 bases and J gave up 3 bases; unmatched junction bases: 7. Germline CDR1 LGHNT, CDR2 FRNRAP. This CDR3 has 14 amino acids. The CDR3 here is CATLDRGLEETQYF. CDR3 sequence (DNA): TGTGCTACTTTGGACAGGGGGCTTGAAGAGACCCAGTACTTC.

The V call is TRBV6-1, the J call TRBJ2-7, with TRBD1 matching 11 bases. The CDR3 contains 15 residues. After removal of 7 bases from V and 3 bases from J, the junction contained 8 bases not matched to a gene. Germline V CDR1 and CDR2: MNHNS, SASEGT. CDR3 sequence (DNA): TGTGCCAGCACCCTAGCAGGGACAGGGGGCTACGAGCAGTACTTC. Residues: CASTLAGTGGYEQYF.

This chain connects TRBV5-1 to TRBJ2-1; no reliable D call. The CDR3 has 15 amino acids. Deletions cut 3 bases from V and 4 bases from J, with 14 bases between. The germline gives CDR1 SGHRS, CDR2 YFSETQ. The CDR3 sequence: CASSSSLVSYNEQFF. The CDR3 DNA reads as TGCGCCAGCAGCTCCTCGCTAGTATCATACAATGAGCAGTTCTTC.

The chain employs TRBV20-1 and TRBJ1-1; D uncertain. Germline-derived CDR1 and CDR2 are DFQATT and SNEGSKA (reference sequence). This CDR3 region has 11 residues. The V end lost 3 bases, the J end lost 4 bases, and 6 bases lay between the germline ends. In DNA form, the CDR3 reads TGCAGTGCTAGTGCCAGCACTGAAGCTTTCTTT. Residues: CSASASTEAFF.

This chain links TRBV27 with TRBJ2-1, with a weak D call TRBD2 (5 bases). The CDR3 spans 14 residues. Trimming stripped 8 bases from V and 0 bases from J, with 11 bases between. From germline, CDR1 is MNHEY and CDR2 SMNVEV (reference sequence). CDR3 DNA sequence: TGTGCCAGCGCGGGCCTTGCCTCCTACAATGAGCAGTTCTTC. It yields the protein CASAGLASYNEQFF.

The chain uses TRBV27 and TRBJ2-7, with D perhaps matching TRBD2 (5 bases). Trimming cost V 2 bases and J 3 bases, with 8 bases left between them. This CDR3 region has 13 residues. CDR1 is MNHEY and CDR2 is SMNVEV in the germline V gene (reference sequence). The CDR3 here is CASSLNGDYEQYF. CDR3 DNA: TGTGCCAGCAGTTTAAACGGGGACTACGAGCAGTACTTC.

The gene calls are TRBV5-1 and TRBJ1-5; 8 positions agree with TRBD1. This CDR3 region has 15 residues. The V and J ends lost 4 bases and 6 bases, in that order; junction bases with no gene match: 9. Germline CDR1 SGHRS, CDR2 YFSETQ. CDR3 in amino acids: CASSNTGGLGQPQHF. The CDR3 DNA follows: TGCGCCAGCAGCAATACAGGGGGTTTGGGTCAGCCCCAGCATTTT.

V usage is TRBV7-2 and J usage is TRBJ2-4; a weak D match, TRBD2 (6 bases). Germline loops: CDR1 SGHTA, CDR2 FQGNSA. V lost 5 bases and J 0 bases, leaving 11 bases between the germline ends. The CDR3 consists of 15 residues. For the CDR3, the DNA is TGTGCCAGCAGCGATAGCGGAATAGCCAAAAACATTCAGTACTTC. Protein sequence: CASSDSGIAKNIQYF.

The chain joins TRBV11-3 to TRBJ2-5, with 7 bases fitting TRBD2. The V segment lost 4 bases and the J segment 2 bases; nucleotides outside the gene matches: 7. There are 15 residues in the CDR3. Germline CDR1 is SGHNT and CDR2 is YENEEA. The CDR3 here is CASSSQAGPQETQYF. CDR3 DNA: TGTGCCAGCAGCTCCCAAGCGGGACCTCAAGAGACCCAGTACTTC.

This chain uses TRBV28 with TRBJ2-7; D is uncertain. CDR3 size: 16 residues. Trimming shortened V by 5 bases and J by 1 base, and 18 bases separated the two germline ends. Looked up from germline, CDR1 is MDHEN and CDR2 is SYDVKM. CDR3 nucleotides: TGTGCCAGCAGTCCCACTTTCCCTACAGCATCCTACGAGCAGTACTTC. It translates to CASSPTFPTASYEQYF.

The chain uses TRBV5-6 and TRBJ2-2, with D unresolved. Trimming shortened V by 5 bases and J by 0 bases, and 14 bases separated the two germline ends. In germline, CDR1 is SGHDT, CDR2 YYEEEE. The CDR3 runs to 16 residues. CDR3 bases: TGTGCCAGCAGTAAAACAGTAACCGCGAACACCGGGGAGCTGTTTTTT. It translates to CASSKTVTANTGELFF.

CDR3 loop: CASSQVRRREAFF. CDR3 DNA: TGCGCCAGCAGCCAAGTTAGGAGGCGGGAAGCTTTCTTT. V gene TRBV5-1 combines with J gene TRBJ1-1, with D unclear. The germline gives CDR1 SGHRS, CDR2 YFSETQ. The CDR3 has 13 residues. V was cut by 4 bases and J by 8 bases, with 15 bases left in between.

V gene TRBV15 combines with J gene TRBJ2-2; TRBD1 matches 8 bases. Germline assignment: CDR1 LNHNV and CDR2 YYDKDF (reference sequence). The CDR3 spans 16 residues. Unmatched junction bases numbered 7, after V lost 0 bases and J lost 7 bases. The DNA of the CDR3 is TGTGCCACCAGCAGAGATTCACGGACAGGGTACGGGGAGCTGTTTTTT. This gives the protein CATSRDSRTGYGELFF.

The gene calls are TRBV2 and TRBJ1-5; 7 bases are shared with TRBD1. This CDR3 has 14 residues. In germline, CDR1 is SNHLY, CDR2 FYNNEI. After removal of 4 bases from V and 2 bases from J, the junction contained 2 bases not matched to a gene. The CDR3 bases are TGTGCCAGCAGTGGACAGGGAGGCAATCAGCCCCAGCATTTT. It yields the protein CASSGQGGNQPQHF.

The V call is TRBV6-6, the J call TRBJ2-5, with 8 bases lining up with TRBD1. V shed 5 bases, J shed 3 bases, and the junction held 2 bases outside the gene matches. Germline V gene sequence: CDR1 MNHNY, CDR2 SVGAGI (reference sequence). The CDR3 sequence is 13 residues long. DNA of the CDR3: TGTGCCAGCAGTACAGGGGGGAAAGAGACCCAGTACTTC. Translation gives CASSTGGKETQYF.

The chain combines TRBV11-3 with TRBJ1-1; D remains unclear. V dropped 5 bases and J dropped 5 bases, with 12 bases sitting between them. There are 13 residues in the CDR3. Germline V gene sequence: CDR1 SGHNT, CDR2 YENEEA. The CDR3 protein is CASSTSRGTEAFF. Written as DNA, the CDR3 is TGTGCCAGCAGCACGTCTCGGGGAACTGAAGCTTTCTTT.

The chain carries TRBV27 and TRBJ2-3, with D perhaps matching TRBD1 (5 bases). The ends were cut back, 6 bases at V and 2 bases at J, with 15 bases in the middle. Per germline, CDR1 MNHEY and CDR2 SMNVEV (reference sequence). There are 15 residues in the CDR3. The CDR3 DNA sequence: TGTGCCAGCAGACCCTTGGACACCTACACAGATACGCAGTATTTT. Protein sequence: CASRPLDTYTDTQYF.

This chain links TRBV7-6 with TRBJ2-3, with D possibly being TRBD2 (5 bases). Germline V gene sequence: CDR1 SGHVS, CDR2 FNYEAQ. This CDR3 comprises 16 residues. V was clipped by 5 bases and J by 3 bases, with 18 bases between them. The CDR3 protein is CASSHSFGENTDTQYF. The CDR3 nucleotides are TGTGCCAGCAGCCATTCGTTCGGGGAGAATACAGATACGCAGTATTTT. Together with reference TRBV7-6 and TRBJ2-3, the CDR3 gives the full variable domain: GAGVSQSPRYKVTKRGQDVALRCDPISGHVSLYWYRQALGQGPEFLTYFNYEAQQDKSGLPNDRFSAERPEGSISTLTIQRTEQRDSAMYRCASSHSFGENTDTQYFGPGTRLTVL.

The chain employs TRBV25-1 and TRBJ2-1; the match to TRBD2 covers 13 bases. This CDR3 has 16 residues. The trim removed 1 base at V and 5 bases at J, leaving 2 bases unmatched. Germline CDR1 and CDR2: MGHDK and SYGVNS. The CDR3 DNA is TGTGCCAGCAGTGAATCAGGACTAGCGGGGGACAATGAGCAGTTCTTC. Translated: CASSESGLAGDNEQFF.

This sequence joins TRBV19 and TRBJ2-2; TRBD2 matches at 9 bases. The V segment lost 4 bases and the J segment 6 bases; nucleotides outside the gene matches: 6. This CDR3 comprises 15 residues. The germline CDR1 and CDR2 sequences are LNHDA and SQIVND (reference sequence). The CDR3, as DNA: TGTGCCAGTAGTACGGCGGGAGGGTGGCCCGGGGAGCTGTTTTTT. It encodes CASSTAGGWPGELFF.

This chain connects TRBV5-1 to TRBJ1-2; 10 bases match TRBD1. There are 13 residues in the CDR3. The germline V gene encodes CDR1 SGHRS and CDR2 YFSETQ. The junction had 5 bases not matched to a gene; V was cut back by 4 bases and J by 8 bases. Here the CDR3 DNA reads TGCGCCAGCAGCCCCGGGACAGGGGAGGGCTACACCTTC. Protein product: CASSPGTGEGYTF.

V usage is TRBV6-6 and J usage is TRBJ2-7; 9 bases agree with TRBD2. Germline-derived CDR1 and CDR2 are MNHNY and SVGAGI (reference sequence). The CDR3 is 10 amino acids. Trimming at V came to 10 bases and at J to 7 bases, leaving 2 bases not matched to a gene. CDR3 region: CATSGGEQYF. Here the CDR3 DNA reads TGTGCCACGAGCGGGGGGGAGCAGTACTTC.

This clone was observed once. The chain carries TRBV21-1 and TRBJ1-5; the table assigns TRBD1, which was not confirmed against the DNA. TRBV21-1 is noted as a pseudogene. The CDR3 is made up of 14 amino acids. This CDR3 reads CASSRQGWNQPQHF. Here the CDR3 DNA reads TGTGCCAGCAGCAGACAGGGGTGGAATCAGCCCCAGCATTTT.

The J gene is TRBJ2-3, the V gene TRBV7-3; 7 nucleotides agree with TRBD1. CDR1 and CDR2 (germline): SGHTA, FQGTGA. This CDR3 is 13 amino acids long. V lost 5 bases to trimming and J lost 10 bases; unmatched junction nucleotides: 9. The CDR3 is CASSQNGQVAQYF. Written as DNA, the CDR3 is TGTGCCAGCAGCCAAAATGGACAGGTTGCGCAGTATTTT.

The chain has TRBV29-1 and TRBJ2-5; 8 bases match TRBD2. Germline V gene sequence: CDR1 SQVTM, CDR2 ANQGSEA. The CDR3 has 16 residues. Losses at the gene ends were 6 bases for V and 7 bases for J; bases not matched to a gene: 19. The CDR3 loop reads CSVHSGTRIASGTQYF. The CDR3 DNA follows: TGCAGCGTACACTCCGGGACTAGGATCGCCTCAGGGACCCAGTACTTC.